A single sample gave rise to the 32 T cell receptor beta chains below, sequenced in a study of blood T cell repertoires in COVID-19. Clones were read by immunoSEQ multiplex PCR, and TCRdb kept only the in-frame ones, dropping some. The sample has about 120,000 clones, about four fifths seen once. What was sequenced was peripheral blood. These receptors all stem from a man in his 70s with acute or convalescent COVID-19.

The rearrangement links TRBV19 to TRBJ1-6; D not resolved. V was clipped by 6 bases and J by 10 bases, with 25 bases between them. CDR3 length: 17 amino acids. CDR1 and CDR2 from the germline V gene are LNHDA and SQIVND (reference sequence). Here the CDR3 reads CASSLAVARFFRSPLHF. The CDR3 region has the DNA TGTGCCAGTAGCCTGGCGGTGGCCCGGTTCTTTCGGTCACCCCTCCACTTT.

The chain is built from TRBV5-4 and TRBJ1-2; D not certain. Germline CDR1 SGHNT, CDR2 YYREEE (reference sequence). The CDR3 has 12 residues. V gave up 0 bases and J gave up 7 bases, with 7 bases separating them. Written as DNA, the CDR3 is TGTGCCAGCAGCTTGGACGGGGTTGGCTACACCTTC. Translation gives CASSLDGVGYTF.

The chain combines TRBV4-1 with TRBJ1-1; the D is unclear. Germline CDR1 MGHRA, CDR2 YSYEKL. The CDR3 is 18 residues long. V lost 4 bases to trimming and J lost 1 base, with 22 bases between them. The DNA of the CDR3 is TGCGCCAGCAGCCCCCTACCCACAAAGGGAGAGGGGAACACTGAAGCTTTCTTT. Amino acid sequence: CASSPLPTKGEGNTEAFF.

A single count supports this clone. Other DNA sequences within the sample encode an identical CDR3. The chain is built from TRBV12-3 or TRBV12-4 and TRBJ1-5, with no clear D. Trimming shortened V by 3 bases and J by 6 bases, and 9 bases separated the two germline ends. The CDR3 contains 13 residues. The CDR3 sequence: CASSLRDSQPQHF. The CDR3 DNA is TGTGCCAGCAGTTTGAGGGATAGTCAGCCCCAGCATTTT.

This clone has just a few counts. This sequence joins TRBV5-1 and TRBJ2-7; 7 bases agree with TRBD1. The CDR3 runs 15 residues. V gave up 4 bases and J gave up 5 bases; unmatched junction bases: 12. The germline gives CDR1 SGHRS, CDR2 YFSETQ. CDR3 DNA sequence: TGCGCCAGCAGCCCGAGGGACAGCCTAAGCCACGAGCAGTACTTC. Translated, it gives CASSPRDSLSHEQYF.

V usage is TRBV6-2 or TRBV6-3 and J usage is TRBJ2-1; 8 bases align to TRBD2. Germline V gene lookup returns CDR1 MNHEY and CDR2 SVGEGT. Trimming at V came to 2 bases and at J to 8 bases, leaving 5 bases not matched to a gene. The length of the CDR3 is 14 residues. In DNA form, the CDR3 reads TGTGCCAGCAGTTACAGCGGGGGAGACCATGAGCAGTTCTTC. It yields the protein CASSYSGGDHEQFF.

This chain connects TRBV29-1 to TRBJ1-1, with 7 bases identical to TRBD1. The V gene end was trimmed by 5 bases and the J gene end by 8 bases; junction bases not matched to a gene: 8. The germline V gene has CDR1 SQVTM and CDR2 ANQGSEA. The CDR3 totals 12 residues. In DNA, the CDR3 is TGCAGCGTTAGCGAGAGGGGGCGCGAAGCTTTCTTT. This encodes CSVSERGREAFF.

V and J are TRBV4-3 and TRBJ1-6; maybe TRBD1 (6 bases). Germline V CDR1 and CDR2: LGHNA, YSLEER. CDR3 length equals 16 residues. Trimming shortened V by 3 bases and J by 7 bases, and 16 bases separated the two germline ends. CDR3 DNA sequence: TGCGCCAGCAGCCAGCTAGTACAGGGTGGGAATTCACCCCTCCACTTT. Translating it yields CASSQLVQGGNSPLHF.

This clone was detected only a few times. The DNA of the CDR3 is TGTGCCAGCAGCTCTACGACAGTTTACTACGAGCAGTACTTC. Amino acids: CASSSTTVYYEQYF. This chain uses TRBV7-9 with TRBJ2-7; perhaps TRBD1 as D (5 bases). This CDR3 is 14 amino acids long. V was cut by 4 bases and J by 3 bases, with 13 bases left in between. Per the germline V gene, CDR1 is SEHNR and CDR2 is FQNEAQ (reference sequence).

The J gene is TRBJ1-4, the V gene TRBV2; 9 bases fit TRBD1. Trimming removed 8 bases from V and 8 bases from J; junction bases left unmatched: 3. The CDR3 extends over 12 amino acids. Germline V gives CDR1 SNHLY, CDR2 FYNNEI. The CDR3 coding sequence is TGTGCCAGCGGACAGGGGTGGGAAAAACTGTTTTTT. This encodes CASGQGWEKLFF.

The V gene is TRBV19, the J gene TRBJ2-3, with D possibly being TRBD2 (5 bases). Per germline, CDR1 LNHDA and CDR2 SQIVND (reference sequence). There are 13 residues in the CDR3. V gave up 1 base and J gave up 6 bases, with 8 bases separating them. CDR3 DNA: TGTGCCAGTAGTATAGGGGTAGCGGATACGCAGTATTTT. Its translation: CASSIGVADTQYF.

The genes are TRBV3-1 (or the pseudogene TRBV3-2) and TRBJ1-2; 11 bases are shared with TRBD1. The CDR3 runs to 16 residues. CDR1 and CDR2 from the germline V gene are LGHDT and YNNKEL (reference sequence). After removal of 2 bases from V and 4 bases from J, the junction contained 6 bases not matched to a gene. Written as DNA, the CDR3 is TGTGCCAGCAGCCAACGGGACAGGGGGTTTTCCTATGGCTACACCTTC. Protein sequence: CASSQRDRGFSYGYTF.

This chain connects TRBV7-9 to TRBJ2-1; TRBD1 might be the D (5 bases). The germline gives CDR1 SEHNR, CDR2 FQNEAQ (reference sequence). The CDR3 has 14 residues. V shed 2 bases and J shed 0 bases, with 5 bases lying between them. CDR3 in amino acids: CASSLTGSYNEQFF. The CDR3 region has the DNA TGTGCCAGCAGCTTAACAGGCTCCTACAATGAGCAGTTCTTC.

This clone has a handful of counts. J is TRBJ1-5 and V is TRBV27; maybe TRBD1 (6 bases). V lost 6 bases and J lost 2, with 17 bases in between. The germline V gene has CDR1 MNHEY and CDR2 SMNVEV (reference sequence). The CDR3 extends over 16 amino acids. The CDR3 region has the DNA TGTGCCAGCAGACCTTGGGGGGGCGGTCGCAATCAGCCCCAGCATTTT. It is translated as CASRPWGGGRNQPQHF.

The V and J genes are TRBV28 and TRBJ1-1, with D maybe TRBD1 (6 bases). The V gene's germline CDR1 is MDHEN and CDR2 SYDVKM. The germline V and J ends were trimmed by 5 bases and 0 bases, with 7 bases remaining between them. This CDR3 is built from 13 residues. CDR3 loop: CASSPGVNTEAFF. As DNA, the CDR3 is TGTGCCAGCAGTCCAGGGGTGAACACTGAAGCTTTCTTT.

The CDR3 loop reads CASTERGGLQTQYF. CDR3 in DNA: TGTGCCAGTACCGAGCGGGGGGGCCTCCAGACCCAGTACTTC. J is TRBJ2-5 and V is TRBV19, with TRBD2 matching 10 bases. With 7 bases clipped from V and 6 bases from J, the junction kept 8 bases outside the gene matches. The germline V gene has CDR1 LNHDA and CDR2 SQIVND (reference sequence). The CDR3 is 14 residues long.

The V gene is TRBV6-1, the J gene TRBJ1-4, with no clear D. Trimming removed 1 base at V and 8 bases at J, with 14 bases between. This CDR3 region has 15 residues. CDR1 and CDR2 from the germline V gene are MNHNS and SASEGT. Here the CDR3 reads CASSEVGVLEEKLFF. The CDR3 nucleotides are TGTGCCAGCAGTGAAGTCGGGGTCCTTGAGGAAAAACTGTTTTTT.

This chain connects TRBV7-2 to TRBJ1-2; weak D call: TRBD1 (6 bases). The CDR3 covers 15 residues. The V and J ends lost 5 bases and 4 bases respectively, with 17 bases between them. Germline lookup yields CDR1 SGHTA and CDR2 FQGNSA. CDR3 protein: CASSPRGGQVYGYTF. The CDR3 region has the DNA TGTGCCAGCAGCCCGAGGGGGGGGCAGGTCTATGGCTACACCTTC.

This chain joins TRBV15 and TRBJ2-7; a possible D gene is TRBD1 (6 bases). This CDR3 spans 14 amino acids. With 3 bases removed from V and 2 bases from J, the gap between germline ends came to 11 bases. CDR1 LNHNV and CDR2 YYDKDF come from the germline V gene (reference sequence). The CDR3 region is CATSSNRVTYEQYF. The CDR3 DNA reads TGTGCCACCAGCAGCAACAGGGTTACCTACGAGCAGTACTTC.

The chain combines TRBV5-1 with TRBJ2-7; the match to TRBD1 covers 9 bases. Germline V gene lookup returns CDR1 SGHRS and CDR2 YFSETQ. Germline trimming cut 0 bases from V and 5 bases from J; bases unmatched to any gene: 9. CDR3 size: 16 residues. CDR3 residues: CASSLESGQGIHEQYF. CDR3 nucleotide sequence: TGCGCCAGCAGCTTGGAATCGGGACAGGGCATCCACGAGCAGTACTTC.

The chain joins TRBV6-5 to TRBJ1-4; 9 bases align to TRBD1. The CDR3 is made up of 13 amino acids. Germline CDR1 and CDR2: MNHEY and SVGAGI. V was pared by 6 bases and J by 7 bases, with 3 bases of the junction left unmatched. The CDR3: CASRTGGGEKLFF. In DNA form, the CDR3 reads TGTGCCAGCAGGACAGGGGGAGGTGAAAAACTGTTTTTT.

The chain couples TRBV19 to TRBJ1-2, with D unclear. The CDR3 extends over 12 amino acids. Germline-derived CDR1 and CDR2 are LNHDA and SQIVND (reference sequence). The V and J ends lost 5 bases and 5 bases respectively, with 9 bases between them. CDR3 sequence: CASSVLSYGYTF. The CDR3 DNA follows: TGTGCCAGTAGTGTTCTCTCTTATGGCTACACCTTC.

This sequence joins TRBV7-3 and TRBJ1-1; TRBD1 is a possible D gene (5 bases). The V gene's germline CDR1 is SGHTA and CDR2 FQGTGA. Trimming took 5 bases from V and 5 from J, leaving 12 bases between them. CDR3 length: 13 residues. In DNA form, the CDR3 reads TGTGCCAGCAGCCTCCGTCAGGGTACTGAAGCTTTCTTT. Translation: CASSLRQGTEAFF.

The CDR3 DNA is TGTGCCAGCAGTTACCGATCTCAGGGAAATGAGCAGTTCTTC. Translating gives CASSYRSQGNEQFF. The rearrangement links TRBV6-5 to TRBJ2-1, with D tentatively TRBD1 (5 bases). Trimming removed 2 bases from V and 7 bases from J, with 12 bases in between. Germline CDR1 MNHEY, CDR2 SVGAGI. This CDR3 spans 14 amino acids.

This clone was observed a few times. This chain connects TRBV7-2 to TRBJ1-2; TRBD1 agrees at 7 bases. The CDR3 runs 16 residues. Trimming cost V 5 bases and J 8 bases; bases outside gene matches: 17. The germline CDR1 and CDR2 sequences are SGHTA and FQGNSA. The chain's CDR3 is CASSRGDRFVAAGYTF. CDR3 nucleotide sequence: TGTGCCAGCAGCAGGGGGGACAGATTCGTAGCCGCGGGCTACACCTTC.

The rearrangement joins TRBV7-2 to TRBJ1-5, with no clear D. Germline-derived CDR1 and CDR2 are SGHTA and FQGNSA. The CDR3 is 15 residues long. The ends were cut back, 2 bases at V and 2 bases at J, with 10 bases in the middle. The CDR3 here is CASSLTVVGNQPQHF. CDR3 coding DNA: TGTGCCAGCAGCTTAACAGTGGTTGGCAATCAGCCCCAGCATTTT.

The count of this clone is one. J is TRBJ2-5 and V is TRBV5-1, with TRBD1 matching over 7 bases. The CDR3 covers 15 residues. V gave up 1 base and J gave up 0 bases; unmatched junction bases: 3. Looked up from germline, CDR1 is SGHRS and CDR2 is YFSETQ. The CDR3 loop is CASSLTGDYQETQYF. CDR3 nucleotides: TGCGCCAGCAGCTTGACAGGGGATTACCAAGAGACCCAGTACTTC.

This chain joins TRBV4-1 and TRBJ2-7; TRBD2 might be the D (5 bases). The CDR3 is made up of 17 amino acids. With 4 bases removed from V and 3 bases from J, the gap between germline ends came to 22 bases. From germline, CDR1 is MGHRA and CDR2 YSYEKL. The CDR3 nucleotides read TGCGCCAGCAGCCCCTATCCTGGCCCGGGAAATGACTACGAGCAGTACTTC. Translation gives CASSPYPGPGNDYEQYF.

Only one count was recorded for this clone. The rearrangement joins TRBV5-1 to TRBJ1-4, with 7 bases lining up with TRBD1. In germline, CDR1 is SGHRS, CDR2 YFSETQ. This CDR3 has 15 residues. Unmatched junction bases numbered 9, after V lost 2 bases and J lost 8 bases. CDR3 region: CASSLRGGAEEKLFF. CDR3 in DNA: TGCGCCAGCAGCTTAAGAGGGGGCGCAGAAGAAAAACTGTTTTTT. The full variable domain, in which reference TRBV5-1 and TRBJ1-4 provide the parts outside the CDR3, is KAGVTQTPRYLIKTRGQQVTLSCSPISGHRSVSWYQQTPGQGLQFLFEYFSETQRNKGNFPGRFSGRQFSNSRSEMNVSTLELGDSALYLCASSLRGGAEEKLFFGSGTQLSVL.

This CDR3 is CASSVDPTGALSGNTIYF. The CDR3 DNA is TGTGCCAGCAGCGTAGACCCGACAGGGGCACTCTCTGGAAACACCATATATTTT. The chain couples TRBV9 to TRBJ1-3; the match to TRBD1 covers 8 bases. Trimming cost V 0 bases and J 0 bases; bases outside gene matches: 8. Per the germline V gene, CDR1 is SGDLS and CDR2 is YYNGEE. There are 18 residues in the CDR3.

The V and J genes are TRBV7-2 and TRBJ1-1; 8 positions match TRBD1. CDR3 size: 14 residues. With V trimmed by 3 bases and J by 5 bases, 5 bases remained unmatched. The germline CDR1 and CDR2 sequences are SGHTA and FQGNSA. This CDR3 is CASSFPTGVTEAFF. CDR3 bases: TGTGCCAGCAGCTTTCCGACAGGGGTTACTGAAGCTTTCTTT. Looking up the rest from reference TRBV7-2 and TRBJ1-1 gives the full variable domain: GAGVSQSPSNKVTEKGKDVELRCDPISGHTALYWYRQSLGQGLEFLIYFQGNSAPDKSGLPSDRFSAERTGGSVSTLTIQRTQQEDSAVYLCASSFPTGVTEAFFGQGTRLTVV.

The chain couples TRBV6-2 or TRBV6-3 to TRBJ1-1; D is perhaps TRBD1 (6 bases). V was shortened by 6 bases and J by 7 bases, with 18 bases between the two germline ends. This CDR3 is built from 14 residues. Germline V lookup: CDR1 MNHEY, CDR2 SVGEGT. CDR3 in amino acids: CASSQTGPTYEAFF. The CDR3 DNA sequence: TGTGCCAGCAGCCAGACAGGACCTACCTATGAAGCTTTCTTT.